This T cell receptor beta chain was observed in a study of shared clonotypes between healthy human individuals. This CDR3 is built from 11 residues. Germline-derived CDR1 and CDR2 are DFQATT and SNEGSKA (reference sequence). V dropped 1 base and J dropped 13 bases, with 8 bases sitting between them. The repertoire was sequenced with immunoSEQ multiplex PCR; TCRdb's copy has only in-frame clones and lacks some. The table has approximately 2,000,000 clones, 92% seen once. General study results and limits: Clonotype sharing among donors likely depends on sequencing depth.

As regards this clone: What it binds is unknown.

The chain carries TRBV20-1 and TRBJ1-6; D unclear. Sequencing was carried out using naive CD4+ T cells from PBMCs. The sample's subset: CD45RA+ positively selected. The sequence was collected from a man aged 18 to 29 in good health. Some clones in this sample may be carry-over from other donors' samples. As DNA, the CDR3 is TGCAGTGCTAGAGCCGGTTTCCCCCTCCACTTT. Its protein is CSARAGFPLHF.